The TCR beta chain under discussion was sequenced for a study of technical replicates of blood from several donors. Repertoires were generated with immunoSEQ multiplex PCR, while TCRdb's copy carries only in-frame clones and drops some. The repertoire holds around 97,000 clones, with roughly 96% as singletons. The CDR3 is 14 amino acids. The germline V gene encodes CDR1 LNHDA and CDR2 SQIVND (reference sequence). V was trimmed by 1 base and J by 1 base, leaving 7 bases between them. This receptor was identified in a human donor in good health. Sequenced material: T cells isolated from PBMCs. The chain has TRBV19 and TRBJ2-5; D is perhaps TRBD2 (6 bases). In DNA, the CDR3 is TGTGCCAGTAGTATAGCGGGACTCCAAGAGACCCAGTACTTC. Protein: CASSIAGLQETQYF.